The clone carrying this TCR beta chain has only one observation. The entry originates in a study of shared clonotypes between healthy human individuals. Method: immunoSEQ multiplex PCR; TCRdb's copy keeps in-frame clones and lacks some. Of some 500,000 clones detected, 79% appear once; the ten largest clones hold 12%. All participating donors were Caucasian adults from Nashville, Tennessee. With V trimmed by 3 bases and J by 8 bases, 7 bases remained unmatched. CDR1 is SGHRS and CDR2 is YFSETQ in the germline V gene. The CDR3 totals 14 residues. The chain uses TRBV5-1 and TRBJ2-7; 11 bases match TRBD2. This clonotype was obtained from a woman aged 40 to 50 in good health. Some clones in this sample may be carry-over from other donors' samples. The material sequenced was PBMCs. The CDR3 region has the DNA TGCGCCAGCAGCTGGCGGGGACTAGCGGAAAAGCAGTACTTC. As protein: CASSWRGLAEKQYF.